This TCR beta chain derives from a study of technical replicates of blood from a few donors. Germline V gene data show CDR1 as MGHRA and CDR2 as YSYEKL. The CDR3 has 16 residues. The J segment lost 6 bases and the V segment lost 4 bases, leaving 10 bases of the junction unmatched. Produced via immunoSEQ multiplex PCR; TCRdb's table is partial and in-frame only. The data show about 100,000 clones, with just under 95% seen just once and under 0.35% held by the top ten. This chain connects TRBV4-1 to TRBJ1-3; 9 bases match TRBD1. Sequenced sample: T cells isolated from PBMCs. This clonotype originated in a human donor in good health. Here the CDR3 DNA reads TGCGCCAGCAGCCTAACAGTCGGACAGGGGACAAACACCATATATTTT. Translated: CASSLTVGQGTNTIYF.